Shown below are 16 T cell receptor beta chains from a single sample sequenced in a study of shared clonotypes between healthy human individuals. Some clones are missing from TCRdb's copy, which holds only in-frame ones; the method was immunoSEQ multiplex PCR. The sample yields over 800,000 clones, 80% to 95% seen once. Positive CCR7 selection of CD45RO-negative cells yielded the naive CD8 cells, and terminally differentiated effector memory CD45RA+ cells were excluded. Sequences were obtained from naive CD8+ T cells sorted from blood. All receptors come from a man younger than 45 in good health.

V is TRBV21-1 and J is TRBJ2-7; the D segment call TRBD1 is taken from the table without a DNA check. TRBV21-1 is assigned pseudogene status. The CDR3 spans 15 residues. Here the CDR3 DNA reads TGTGCCAGCAGCAAAGCTCCGGGACAGCCCTACGAGCAGTACTTC. Its protein product is CASSKAPGQPYEQYF.

V gene TRBV7-3 combines with J gene TRBJ2-3; D uncertain. The CDR3 is 14 amino acids. Germline V gene lookup returns CDR1 SGHTA and CDR2 FQGTGA. V lost 5 bases and J lost 0, with 9 bases in between. The CDR3: CASSSQTSTDTQYF. The CDR3 nucleotides read TGTGCCAGCAGCAGCCAGACGAGCACAGATACGCAGTATTTT.

Remarks on this clone: Different DNA sequences within this sample yield the same CDR3. CDR3 sequence: CASSSTGELFF. CDR3 nucleotide sequence: TGTGCCAGCAGCTCCACCGGGGAGCTGTTTTTT. The chain links TRBV7-6 to TRBJ2-2; no reliable D call. In germline, CDR1 is SGHVS, CDR2 FNYEAQ. The CDR3 extends over 11 amino acids. V lost 4 bases to trimming and J lost 4 bases, with 1 base between them. Looking up the rest from reference TRBV7-6 and TRBJ2-2 gives the full variable domain: GAGVSQSPRYKVTKRGQDVALRCDPISGHVSLYWYRQALGQGPEFLTYFNYEAQQDKSGLPNDRFSAERPEGSISTLTIQRTEQRDSAMYRCASSSTGELFFGEGSRLTVL.

This chain links TRBV2 with TRBJ2-1; TRBD1 matches 7 bases. The V and J ends lost 6 bases and 6 bases, in that order; junction bases with no gene match: 8. Germline V gives CDR1 SNHLY, CDR2 FYNNEI. The CDR3 is 14 amino acids. The CDR3 sequence is CASRTIRGSNEQFF. CDR3 nucleotide sequence: TGTGCCAGCAGAACCATCAGGGGGAGCAATGAGCAGTTCTTC.

This chain links TRBV13 with TRBJ1-3; D remains ambiguous. The CDR3 covers 14 residues. Germline lookup yields CDR1 PRHDT and CDR2 FYEKMQ (reference sequence). Trimming cost V 6 bases and J 4 bases, with 13 bases left between them. As DNA, the CDR3 is TGTGCCAGCAGTTCTGGAGGTGCGGGAAACACCATATATTTT. Protein sequence: CASSSGGAGNTIYF.

V gene TRBV5-6 combines with J gene TRBJ2-5; 11 nucleotides line up with TRBD2. CDR1 SGHDT and CDR2 YYEEEE come from the germline V gene. There are 19 residues in the CDR3. V trimming: 1 base; J trimming: 4 bases; junction bases outside the gene matches: 15. CDR3 residues: CASSLRWTSGLRRLETQYF. For the CDR3, the DNA is TGTGCCAGCAGCTTGCGATGGACTAGCGGGCTCCGCAGGTTAGAGACCCAGTACTTC.

The chain joins TRBV7-9 to TRBJ2-2; 10 positions match TRBD2. Germline trimming cut 0 bases from V and 7 bases from J; bases unmatched to any gene: 8. Germline loops: CDR1 SEHNR, CDR2 FQNEAQ (reference sequence). The CDR3 is 17 amino acids. Written as DNA, the CDR3 is TGTGCCAGCAGCTTAGCTAAAGCGGGAGGGCCCGTCGGGGAGCTGTTTTTT. It translates to CASSLAKAGGPVGELFF.

V is TRBV7-8 and J is TRBJ2-3; D gene unclear. V lost 5 bases, J lost 4 bases, and 16 bases lay in between. The CDR3 consists of 15 residues. The V gene's germline CDR1 is SGHVS and CDR2 FQNEAQ. Written as DNA, the CDR3 is TGTGCCAGCAGCGGCAGGACGGGCACTTCAGATACGCAGTATTTT. Amino acid sequence: CASSGRTGTSDTQYF. Full variable domain (rest looked up from reference TRBV7-8 and TRBJ2-3): GAGVSQSPRYKVAKRGQDVALRCDPISGHVSLFWYQQALGQGPEFLTYFQNEAQLDKSGLPSDRFFAERPEGSVSTLKIQRTQQEDSAVYLCASSGRTGTSDTQYFGPGTRLTVL.

J is TRBJ2-3 and V is TRBV10-3; 8 bases align to TRBD1. This CDR3 spans 14 amino acids. Per germline, CDR1 ENHRY and CDR2 SYGVKD. With 2 bases clipped from V and 3 bases from J, the junction kept 1 base outside the gene matches. Written as DNA, the CDR3 is TGTGCCATCAGTGAGCGGGACAGGACAGATACGCAGTATTTT. This gives the protein CAISERDRTDTQYF.

The chain employs TRBV2 and TRBJ2-7, with 9 bases identical to TRBD2. Per germline, CDR1 SNHLY and CDR2 FYNNEI. J was trimmed by 3 bases and V by 7 bases; bases with no gene match: 4. CDR3 length: 13 amino acids. In DNA, the CDR3 is TGTGCCAGCACGGCGGGAGGGGGCTACGAGCAGTACTTC. Translated, it gives CASTAGGGYEQYF.

The rearrangement joins TRBV6-9 to TRBJ2-3; D not certain. CDR3 length: 15 amino acids. V gave up 6 bases and J gave up 2 bases, with 15 bases separating them. Germline CDR1 reads MNHGY; CDR2 reads SVAAGI. The CDR3 DNA reads TGTGCCAGCAGCCGTCCGGACGGACCCACAGATACGCAGTATTTT. Its translation: CASSRPDGPTDTQYF.

The V call is TRBV7-6, the J call TRBJ1-2; 7 bases line up with TRBD1. This CDR3 region has 14 residues. The V gene end was trimmed by 5 bases and the J gene end by 5 bases; junction bases not matched to a gene: 8. Germline CDR1 reads SGHVS; CDR2 reads FNYEAQ. The CDR3 DNA follows: TGTGCCAGCAGCCCAGGGGGTTCGGGGTATGGCTACACCTTC. The encoded protein is CASSPGGSGYGYTF.

This clone has just a few counts. This chain links TRBV14 with TRBJ2-2; no clear D. Trimming stripped 1 base from V and 6 bases from J, with 9 bases between. The CDR3 sequence is 14 residues long. Germline V gives CDR1 SGHDN, CDR2 FVKESK. CDR3 residues: CASSQADLPGELFF. In DNA, the CDR3 is TGTGCCAGCAGCCAAGCGGATCTTCCCGGGGAGCTGTTTTTT.

This clone was found once. The rearrangement uses TRBV7-8 and TRBJ2-4, with D perhaps given as TRBD1 or TRBD2 (6 bases each). With 2 bases removed from V and 0 bases from J, the gap between germline ends came to 11 bases. Germline V CDR1 and CDR2: SGHVS, FQNEAQ. The CDR3 covers 16 residues. The DNA for the CDR3 is TGTGCCAGCAGCTTACGGGGGCCCCTAGCCAAAAACATTCAGTACTTC. Translating gives CASSLRGPLAKNIQYF.

The rearrangement links TRBV7-8 to TRBJ1-5, with D unclear. This CDR3 region has 16 residues. V dropped 5 bases and J dropped 3 bases, with 17 bases sitting between them. Per the germline V gene, CDR1 is SGHVS and CDR2 is FQNEAQ. The CDR3 nucleotides are TGTGCCAGCAGCCCGGCGGTGGGAGGTCTCAATCAGCCCCAGCATTTT. Translating it yields CASSPAVGGLNQPQHF.

This rearrangement joins TRBV7-9 to TRBJ2-3; D gene unclear. Germline V CDR1 and CDR2: SEHNR, FQNEAQ (reference sequence). The CDR3 extends over 12 amino acids. V lost 10 bases, J lost 4 bases, and 12 bases lay in between. The CDR3 DNA follows: TGTGCCAACAATGGTCTGGCAGATACGCAGTATTTT. It yields the protein CANNGLADTQYF.